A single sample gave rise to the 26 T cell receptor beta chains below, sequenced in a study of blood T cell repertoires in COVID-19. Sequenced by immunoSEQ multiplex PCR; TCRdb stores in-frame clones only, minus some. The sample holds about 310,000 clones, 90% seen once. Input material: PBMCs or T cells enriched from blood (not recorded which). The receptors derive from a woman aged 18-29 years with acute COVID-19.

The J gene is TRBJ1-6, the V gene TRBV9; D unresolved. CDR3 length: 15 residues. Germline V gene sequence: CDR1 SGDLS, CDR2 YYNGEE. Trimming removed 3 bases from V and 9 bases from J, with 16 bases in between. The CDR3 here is CASSGRGRSSSPLHF. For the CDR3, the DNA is TGTGCCAGCAGCGGGAGAGGGCGTTCGAGTTCACCCCTCCACTTT.

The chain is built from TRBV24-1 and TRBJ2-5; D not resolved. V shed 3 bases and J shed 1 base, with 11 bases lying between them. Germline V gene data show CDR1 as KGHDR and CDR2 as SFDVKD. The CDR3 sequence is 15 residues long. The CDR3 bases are TGTGCCACCAGTGATAAAACAGATTTCCAAGAGACCCAGTACTTC. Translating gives CATSDKTDFQETQYF.

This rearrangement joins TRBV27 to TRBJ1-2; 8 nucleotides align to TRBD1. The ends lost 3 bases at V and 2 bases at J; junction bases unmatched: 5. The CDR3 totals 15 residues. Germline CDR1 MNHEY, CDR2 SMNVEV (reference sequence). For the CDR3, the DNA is TGTGCCAGCAGTTTCTTGGACAGGGCCAACTATGGCTACACCTTC. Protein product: CASSFLDRANYGYTF.

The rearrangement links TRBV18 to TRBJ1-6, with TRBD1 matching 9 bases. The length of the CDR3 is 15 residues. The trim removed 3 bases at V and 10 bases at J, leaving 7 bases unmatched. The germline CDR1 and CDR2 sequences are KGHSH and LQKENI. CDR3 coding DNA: TGTGCCAGCTCACCCGGACAGGGGACTGAATCACCCCTCCACTTT. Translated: CASSPGQGTESPLHF.

CDR3 sequence (DNA): TGTGCCAGCTCCCCCACCTGGGGGGAAAGCTCTGGAAACACCATATATTTT. Its translation is CASSPTWGESSGNTIYF. V usage is TRBV18 and J usage is TRBJ1-3, with D perhaps matching TRBD1 (5 bases). V gave up 6 bases and J gave up 0 bases, with 18 bases separating them. CDR1 KGHSH and CDR2 LQKENI come from the germline V gene. The CDR3 sequence is 17 residues long.

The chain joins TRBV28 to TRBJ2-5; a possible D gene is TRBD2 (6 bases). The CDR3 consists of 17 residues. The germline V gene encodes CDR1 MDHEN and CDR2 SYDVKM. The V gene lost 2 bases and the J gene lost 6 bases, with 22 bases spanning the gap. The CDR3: CASSLRWTGRGQQTQYF. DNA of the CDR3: TGTGCCAGCAGTTTAAGATGGACCGGGAGAGGGCAACAGACCCAGTACTTC. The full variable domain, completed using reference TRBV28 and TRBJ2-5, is DVKVTQSSRYLVKRTGEKVFLECVQDMDHENMFWYRQDPGLGLRLIYFSYDVKMKEKGDIPEGYSVSREKKERFSLILESASTNQTSMYLCASSLRWTGRGQQTQYFGPGTRLLVL.

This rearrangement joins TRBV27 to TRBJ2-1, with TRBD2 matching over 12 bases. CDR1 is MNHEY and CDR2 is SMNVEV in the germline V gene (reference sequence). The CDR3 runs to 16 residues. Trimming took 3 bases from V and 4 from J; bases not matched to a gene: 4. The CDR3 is CASSFRLAGGYNEQFF. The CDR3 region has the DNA TGTGCCAGCAGTTTCAGGCTAGCGGGAGGGTACAATGAGCAGTTCTTC.

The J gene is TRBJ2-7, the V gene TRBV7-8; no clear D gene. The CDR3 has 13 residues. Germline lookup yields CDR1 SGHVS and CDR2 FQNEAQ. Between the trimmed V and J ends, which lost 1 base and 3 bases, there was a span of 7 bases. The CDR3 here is CASSLESVYEQYF. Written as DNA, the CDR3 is TGTGCCAGCAGCTTAGAATCCGTCTACGAGCAGTACTTC.

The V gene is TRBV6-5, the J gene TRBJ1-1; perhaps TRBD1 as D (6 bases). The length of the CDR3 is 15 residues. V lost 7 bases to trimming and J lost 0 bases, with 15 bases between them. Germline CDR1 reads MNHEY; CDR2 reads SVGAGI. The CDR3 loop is CASTQGIYMNTEAFF. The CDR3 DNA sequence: TGTGCCAGCACCCAGGGGATATACATGAACACTGAAGCTTTCTTT.

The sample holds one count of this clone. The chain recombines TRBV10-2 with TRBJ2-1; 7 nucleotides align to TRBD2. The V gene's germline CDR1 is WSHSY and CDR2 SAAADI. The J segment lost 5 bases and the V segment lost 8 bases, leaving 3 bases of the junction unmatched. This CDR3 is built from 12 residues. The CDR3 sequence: CASRDYHNEQFF. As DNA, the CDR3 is TGCGCCAGCCGGGACTACCACAATGAGCAGTTCTTC.

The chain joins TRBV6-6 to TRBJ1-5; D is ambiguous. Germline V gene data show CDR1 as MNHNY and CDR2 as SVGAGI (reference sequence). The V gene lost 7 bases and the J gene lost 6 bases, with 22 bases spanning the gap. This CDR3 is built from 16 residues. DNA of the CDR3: TGTGCCAGCACCAGAAGGCCCTCCTTGCGGGCTCAGCCCCAGCATTTT. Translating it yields CASTRRPSLRAQPQHF.

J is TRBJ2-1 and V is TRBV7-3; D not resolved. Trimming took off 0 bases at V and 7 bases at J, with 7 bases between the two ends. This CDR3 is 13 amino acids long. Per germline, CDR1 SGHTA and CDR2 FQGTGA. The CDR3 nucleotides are TGTGCCAGCAGCTTAACAAATCTTAATGAGCAGTTCTTC. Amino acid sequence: CASSLTNLNEQFF. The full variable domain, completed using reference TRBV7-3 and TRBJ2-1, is GAGVSQTPSNKVTEKGKYVELRCDPISGHTALYWYRQSLGQGPEFLIYFQGTGAADDSGLPNDRFFAVRPEGSVSTLKIQRTERGDSAVYLCASSLTNLNEQFFGPGTRLTVL.

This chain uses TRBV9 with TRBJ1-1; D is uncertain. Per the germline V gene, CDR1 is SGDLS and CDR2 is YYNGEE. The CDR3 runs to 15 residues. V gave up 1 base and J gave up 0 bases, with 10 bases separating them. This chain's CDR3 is CASSVSNFLNTEAFF. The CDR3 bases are TGTGCCAGCAGCGTAAGTAACTTCCTGAACACTGAAGCTTTCTTT.

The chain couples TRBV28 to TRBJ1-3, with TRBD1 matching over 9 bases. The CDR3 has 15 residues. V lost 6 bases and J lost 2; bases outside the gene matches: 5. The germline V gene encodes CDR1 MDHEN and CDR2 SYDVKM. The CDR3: CASSPQGAAGNTIYF. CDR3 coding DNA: TGTGCCAGCAGCCCACAGGGGGCGGCTGGAAACACCATATATTTT.

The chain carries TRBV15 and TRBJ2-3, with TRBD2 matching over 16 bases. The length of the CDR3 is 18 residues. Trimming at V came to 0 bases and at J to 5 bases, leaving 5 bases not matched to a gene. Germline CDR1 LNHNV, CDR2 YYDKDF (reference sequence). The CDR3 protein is CATSREGLAGGPVDTQYF. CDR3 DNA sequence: TGTGCCACCAGCAGAGAGGGACTAGCGGGAGGGCCGGTAGATACGCAGTATTTT.

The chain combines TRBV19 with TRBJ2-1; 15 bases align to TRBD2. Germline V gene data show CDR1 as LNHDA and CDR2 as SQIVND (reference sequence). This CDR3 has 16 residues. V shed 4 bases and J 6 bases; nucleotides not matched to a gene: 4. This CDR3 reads CASSRGLAGGGNEQFF. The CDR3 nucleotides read TGTGCCAGTAGTAGGGGACTAGCGGGAGGTGGCAATGAGCAGTTCTTC.

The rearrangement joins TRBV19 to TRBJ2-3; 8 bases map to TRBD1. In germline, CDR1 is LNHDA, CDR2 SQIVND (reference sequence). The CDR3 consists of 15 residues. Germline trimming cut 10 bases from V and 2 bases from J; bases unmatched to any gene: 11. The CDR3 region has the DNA TGTGCCACCTCGACCGGGACAGGCGACACAGATACGCAGTATTTT. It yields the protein CATSTGTGDTDTQYF.

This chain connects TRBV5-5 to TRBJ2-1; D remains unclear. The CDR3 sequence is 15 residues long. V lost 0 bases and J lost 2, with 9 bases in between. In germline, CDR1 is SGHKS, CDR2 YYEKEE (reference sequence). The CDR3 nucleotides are TGTGCCAGCAGCTTGGTTGCGCTCACCTACAATGAGCAGTTCTTC. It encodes CASSLVALTYNEQFF.

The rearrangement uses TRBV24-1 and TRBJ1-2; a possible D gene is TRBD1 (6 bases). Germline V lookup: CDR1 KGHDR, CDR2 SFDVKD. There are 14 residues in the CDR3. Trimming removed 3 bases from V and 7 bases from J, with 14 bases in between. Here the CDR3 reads CATSDGPRGAGYTF. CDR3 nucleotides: TGTGCCACCAGTGATGGCCCCAGGGGCGCTGGCTACACCTTC.

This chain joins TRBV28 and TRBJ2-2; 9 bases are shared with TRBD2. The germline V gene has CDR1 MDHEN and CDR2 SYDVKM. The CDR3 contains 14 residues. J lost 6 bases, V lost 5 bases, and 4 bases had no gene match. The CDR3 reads CASSGSGSAGELFF. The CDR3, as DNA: TGTGCCAGCAGTGGTAGCGGGAGCGCCGGGGAGCTGTTTTTT.

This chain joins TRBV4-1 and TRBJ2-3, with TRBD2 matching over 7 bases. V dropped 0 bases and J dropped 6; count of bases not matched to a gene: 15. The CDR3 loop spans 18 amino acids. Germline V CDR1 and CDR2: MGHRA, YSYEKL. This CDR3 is CASSQELSGLPTWDTQYF. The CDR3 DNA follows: TGCGCCAGCAGCCAAGAACTTTCGGGACTACCAACGTGGGATACGCAGTATTTT.

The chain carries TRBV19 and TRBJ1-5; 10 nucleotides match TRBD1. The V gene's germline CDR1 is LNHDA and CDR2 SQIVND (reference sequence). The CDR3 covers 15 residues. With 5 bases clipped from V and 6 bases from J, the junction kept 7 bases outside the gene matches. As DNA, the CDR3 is TGTGCCAGTAGTTCACGACAGGGGGCAAGTCAGCCCCAGCATTTT. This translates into CASSSRQGASQPQHF.

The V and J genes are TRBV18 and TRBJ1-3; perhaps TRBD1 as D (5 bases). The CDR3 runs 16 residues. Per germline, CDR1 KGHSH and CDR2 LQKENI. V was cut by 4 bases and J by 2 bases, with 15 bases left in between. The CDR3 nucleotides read TGTGCCAGCTCACGCTTGACGGCAGGGACTGGAAACACCATATATTTT. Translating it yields CASSRLTAGTGNTIYF.

The CDR3, as DNA: TGTGCCAGCAGGGCCGGGACAGGGTATGGCTACACCTTC. Translation: CASRAGTGYGYTF. The rearrangement links TRBV6-5 to TRBJ1-2, with 9 nucleotides matching TRBD1. After removal of 6 bases from V and 5 bases from J, the junction contained 4 bases not matched to a gene. There are 13 residues in the CDR3. Germline values: CDR1 MNHEY, CDR2 SVGAGI.

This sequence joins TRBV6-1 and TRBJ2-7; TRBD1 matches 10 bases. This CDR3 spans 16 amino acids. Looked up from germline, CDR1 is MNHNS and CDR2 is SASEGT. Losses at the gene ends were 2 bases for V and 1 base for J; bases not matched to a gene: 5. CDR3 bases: TGTGCCAGCAGTGAAAAATGGGACAGGGGTTCCTACGAGCAGTACTTC. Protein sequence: CASSEKWDRGSYEQYF.

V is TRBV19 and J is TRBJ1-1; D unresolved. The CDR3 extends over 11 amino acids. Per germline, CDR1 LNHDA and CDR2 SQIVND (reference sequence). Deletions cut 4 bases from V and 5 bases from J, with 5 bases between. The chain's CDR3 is CASSRRTEAFF. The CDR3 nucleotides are TGTGCCAGTAGTAGGCGGACTGAAGCTTTCTTT.